One sample yielded the 27 T cell receptor beta chains listed below, sequenced in a study of cytomegalovirus exposure and HLA in healthy donors. The PCR was carried out with 60 Vbeta primers and 13 Jbeta primers. Sequenced by immunoSEQ multiplex PCR; TCRdb stores in-frame clones only, minus some. The sample records about 200,000 clones, about 72% being singletons. Source material: PBMCs. The receptors were gathered from a male donor in good health and CMV-seronegative.

In nucleotides, the CDR3 is TGTGCCAGCAGCGTAATAGCGGGAGGGGACTACAATGAGCAGTTCTTC. Translated: CASSVIAGGDYNEQFF. This rearrangement joins TRBV9 to TRBJ2-1, with 11 bases that match TRBD2. The CDR3 is made up of 16 amino acids. The V gene end was trimmed by 1 base and the J gene end by 3 bases; junction bases not matched to a gene: 3. Germline V gene data show CDR1 as SGDLS and CDR2 as YYNGEE.

The chain recombines TRBV6-1 with TRBJ1-5; D is possibly TRBD1 (5 bases). The CDR3 contains 15 residues. The germline V gene encodes CDR1 MNHNS and CDR2 SASEGT. V shed 4 bases and J shed 2 bases, with 12 bases lying between them. The CDR3 DNA reads TGTGCCAGCAGTGCCCTCGACAGCCGCAATCAGCCCCAGCATTTT. Translating gives CASSALDSRNQPQHF.

This chain connects TRBV6-1 to TRBJ1-2; TRBD1 aligns across 7 bases. In germline, CDR1 is MNHNS, CDR2 SASEGT. V lost 1 base and J lost 7; bases outside the gene matches: 3. There are 13 residues in the CDR3. CDR3: CASSEVAGGGYTF. CDR3 DNA sequence: TGTGCCAGCAGTGAAGTCGCAGGGGGTGGCTACACCTTC.

J is TRBJ1-1 and V is TRBV15, with a tentative D call TRBD1 (5 bases). The germline V gene encodes CDR1 LNHNV and CDR2 YYDKDF (reference sequence). The germline V and J ends were trimmed by 0 bases and 5 bases, with 16 bases remaining between them. The CDR3 spans 16 residues. The CDR3, as DNA: TGTGCCACCAGCAGAGATGTGCAAGGGGCGGGGACTGAAGCTTTCTTT. It encodes CATSRDVQGAGTEAFF.

This chain links TRBV6-5 with TRBJ2-7; the D gene is possibly TRBD1 (5 bases). Trimming cost V 2 bases and J 0 bases, with 5 bases left between them. This CDR3 is 13 amino acids long. Germline CDR1 reads MNHEY; CDR2 reads SVGAGI. CDR3 sequence (DNA): TGTGCCAGCAGTTACGACAGCTCCTACGAGCAGTACTTC. Translated, it gives CASSYDSSYEQYF.

The chain carries TRBV14 and TRBJ2-7; D is unresolved. The length of the CDR3 is 13 residues. V was clipped by 2 bases and J by 7 bases, with 12 bases between them. CDR1 SGHDN and CDR2 FVKESK come from the germline V gene. The CDR3 DNA reads as TGTGCCAGCAGCCAAAACCTCCTAAGAGAGCAGTACTTC. It codes for CASSQNLLREQYF. Full variable domain (missing parts from reference TRBV14 and TRBJ2-7): EAGVTQFPSHSVIEKGQTVTLRCDPISGHDNLYWYRRVMGKEIKFLLHFVKESKQDESGMPNNRFLAERTGGTYSTLKVQPAELEDSGVYFCASSQNLLREQYFGPGTRLTVT.

The rearrangement links TRBV11-3 to TRBJ1-1; possibly TRBD1 for D (5 bases). Trimming shortened V by 3 bases and J by 6 bases, and 17 bases separated the two germline ends. The CDR3 is 15 amino acids. The germline V gene encodes CDR1 SGHNT and CDR2 YENEEA. In DNA form, the CDR3 reads TGTGCCAGCAGCTTGTATCTGTGGAGGGGCCCTGAAGCTTTCTTT. Amino acids: CASSLYLWRGPEAFF.

This clone was found a few times. This chain joins TRBV25-1 and TRBJ1-2; 9 nucleotides agree with TRBD1. Germline trimming cut 5 bases from V and 8 bases from J; bases unmatched to any gene: 6. Germline loops: CDR1 MGHDK, CDR2 SYGVNS. The CDR3 runs 13 residues. Here the CDR3 DNA reads TGTGCCAGCAGTCCCACAGGGGGCCAGGGCTACACCTTC. Translated, it gives CASSPTGGQGYTF.

CDR3: CASSLSGVPNTGELFF. CDR3 nucleotides: TGTGCCAGCAGTTTGTCAGGGGTCCCGAACACCGGGGAGCTGTTTTTT. The V call is TRBV27, the J call TRBJ2-2, with D possibly matching TRBD1 (6 bases). The length of the CDR3 is 16 residues. Germline V gene data show CDR1 as MNHEY and CDR2 as SMNVEV (reference sequence). V was shortened by 3 bases and J by 0 bases, with 11 bases between the two germline ends.

The CDR3 protein is CASSLGGLPDTQYF. In nucleotides, the CDR3 is TGTGCCAGCAGCTTGGGGGGACTCCCAGATACGCAGTATTTT. This chain links TRBV5-8 with TRBJ2-3; D might be TRBD2 (6 bases). The CDR3 has 14 amino acids. V dropped 0 bases and J dropped 4 bases, with 9 bases sitting between them. Germline V lookup: CDR1 SGHTS, CDR2 YDEGEE.

The V call is TRBV7-8, the J call TRBJ2-1, with 13 bases identical to TRBD2. Germline V gives CDR1 SGHVS, CDR2 FQNEAQ. Trimming cost V 0 bases and J 6 bases; bases outside gene matches: 5. The CDR3 covers 17 residues. CDR3 amino acids: CASSLAQLAGGPNEQFF. The CDR3 nucleotides are TGTGCCAGCAGCTTAGCCCAACTAGCGGGAGGGCCCAATGAGCAGTTCTTC.

The chain employs TRBV7-8 and TRBJ2-5, with TRBD1 matching 11 bases. V gave up 2 bases and J gave up 5 bases; unmatched junction bases: 4. The CDR3 loop spans 15 amino acids. Germline CDR1 is SGHVS and CDR2 is FQNEAQ. The DNA for the CDR3 is TGTGCCAGCAGCTTAAGGACAGGGGGCTATGAGACCCAGTACTTC. It yields the protein CASSLRTGGYETQYF. The full variable domain, its missing parts supplied by reference TRBV7-8 and TRBJ2-5, is GAGVSQSPRYKVAKRGQDVALRCDPISGHVSLFWYQQALGQGPEFLTYFQNEAQLDKSGLPSDRFFAERPEGSVSTLKIQRTQQEDSAVYLCASSLRTGGYETQYFGPGTRLLVL.

This clone was detected only a few times. This sequence joins TRBV4-1 and TRBJ1-4; D is undetermined. V was pared by 3 bases and J by 0 bases, with 8 bases between. Germline V gives CDR1 MGHRA, CDR2 YSYEKL. CDR3 size: 15 residues. The CDR3 loop is CASSQWGATNEKLFF. The DNA for the CDR3 is TGCGCCAGCAGCCAGTGGGGAGCAACTAATGAAAAACTGTTTTTT.

This sequence joins TRBV7-6 and TRBJ2-1; no definite D call. V was trimmed by 4 bases and J by 7 bases, leaving 8 bases between them. The CDR3 extends over 12 amino acids. In germline, CDR1 is SGHVS, CDR2 FNYEAQ. This CDR3 reads CASSSAGNEQFF. CDR3 bases: TGTGCCAGCAGCTCCGCCGGTAATGAGCAGTTCTTC.

The chain combines TRBV30 with TRBJ2-7, with D tentatively TRBD1 (7 bases). The CDR3 extends over 15 amino acids. Germline loops: CDR1 GTSNPN, CDR2 SVGIG (reference sequence). Trimming stripped 0 bases from V and 0 bases from J, with 12 bases between. The CDR3 DNA reads TGTGCCTGGAGTGTCCCAGGGGGAGGCTCCTACGAGCAGTACTTC. Encoded protein: CAWSVPGGGSYEQYF.

The chain has TRBV27 and TRBJ2-7; perhaps TRBD2 as D (6 bases). The CDR3 covers 14 residues. Germline CDR1 reads MNHEY; CDR2 reads SMNVEV (reference sequence). V was cut by 2 bases and J by 3 bases, with 11 bases left in between. Here the CDR3 reads CASSLGGELYEQYF. The CDR3 DNA reads as TGTGCCAGCAGTTTAGGCGGGGAGCTCTACGAGCAGTACTTC.

The chain recombines TRBV28 with TRBJ1-5; 10 bases fit TRBD1. Germline CDR1 MDHEN, CDR2 SYDVKM. The CDR3 totals 17 residues. Written as DNA, the CDR3 is TGTCCCCCCTTTGGATCCCCCGGGACAGGGGGCAATCAGCCCCAGCATTTT. Amino acid sequence: CPPFGSPGTGGNQPQHF. The full variable domain, completed using reference TRBV28 and TRBJ1-5, is DVKVTQSSRYLVKRTGEKVFLECVQDMDHENMFWYRQDPGLGLRLIYFSYDVKMKEKGDIPEGYSVSREKKERFSLILESASTNQTSMYLCPPFGSPGTGGNQPQHFGDGTRLSIL.

The V call is TRBV18, the J call TRBJ1-3; no reliable D call. V was trimmed by 3 bases and J by 6 bases, leaving 15 bases between them. Per the germline V gene, CDR1 is KGHSH and CDR2 is LQKENI. The CDR3 runs to 15 residues. Written as DNA, the CDR3 is TGTGCCAGCTCACCTACGGCAGGCGGGGAAAACACCATATATTTT. It translates to CASSPTAGGENTIYF.

This chain links TRBV19 with TRBJ1-5; 8 bases line up with TRBD1. This CDR3 has 15 amino acids. J lost 7 bases, V lost 6 bases, and 11 bases had no gene match. Germline V gene sequence: CDR1 LNHDA, CDR2 SQIVND (reference sequence). This CDR3 reads CASRGQELSQQPQHF. Here the CDR3 DNA reads TGTGCCAGTAGGGGACAGGAGTTATCGCAGCAGCCCCAGCATTTT.

J is TRBJ2-3 and V is TRBV6-5; TRBD2 matches at 9 bases. The germline V gene has CDR1 MNHEY and CDR2 SVGAGI. This CDR3 has 16 residues. Unmatched junction bases numbered 3, after V lost 2 bases and J lost 0 bases. CDR3 nucleotides: TGTGCCAGCAGTTACCCGACTAGCGGTAGCACAGATACGCAGTATTTT. Encoded protein: CASSYPTSGSTDTQYF.

The chain is built from TRBV14 and TRBJ1-2, with D possibly being TRBD1 (6 bases). The germline gives CDR1 SGHDN, CDR2 FVKESK. The CDR3 is 14 residues long. The germline V and J ends were trimmed by 0 bases and 4 bases, with 9 bases remaining between them. The CDR3 DNA reads TGTGCCAGCAGCCAAGAGCACAGGGCCTATGGCTACACCTTC. This gives the protein CASSQEHRAYGYTF.

This clone was seen more than once but under ten times. V and J are TRBV7-9 and TRBJ1-1; no firm D call. The CDR3 covers 11 residues. V lost 8 bases and J lost 5, with 9 bases in between. Germline V gene sequence: CDR1 SEHNR, CDR2 FQNEAQ (reference sequence). The CDR3 here is CASLTGTEAFF. CDR3 bases: TGTGCCAGCTTAACGGGTACTGAAGCTTTCTTT.

The chain joins TRBV5-1 to TRBJ2-1; D is undetermined. Trimming took off 3 bases at V and 2 bases at J, with 6 bases between the two ends. The CDR3 length is 13 residues. Germline V gene sequence: CDR1 SGHRS, CDR2 YFSETQ. CDR3 sequence reads: CASSSGTYNEQFF. Written as DNA, the CDR3 is TGCGCCAGCAGCTCAGGCACCTACAATGAGCAGTTCTTC.

V usage is TRBV19 and J usage is TRBJ1-1, with TRBD1 as a possible D gene (5 bases). Germline values: CDR1 LNHDA, CDR2 SQIVND (reference sequence). This CDR3 contains 13 residues. Trimming stripped 11 bases from V and 5 bases from J, with 18 bases between. In nucleotides, the CDR3 is TGTGCCGCCCGTGACAGCGCCTCAACTGAAGCTTTCTTT. This encodes CAARDSASTEAFF. Based on the CDR3 plus reference TRBV19 and TRBJ1-1, the full variable domain is DGGITQSPKYLFRKEGQNVTLSCEQNLNHDAMYWYRQDPGQGLRLIYYSQIVNDFQKGDIAEGYSVSREKKESFPLTVTSAQKNPTAFYLCAARDSASTEAFFGQGTRLTVV.

This chain uses TRBV5-5 with TRBJ2-7, with D tentatively TRBD2 (6 bases). The V gene's germline CDR1 is SGHKS and CDR2 YYEKEE (reference sequence). Trimming cost V 4 bases and J 1 base, with 9 bases left between them. The CDR3 covers 13 residues. The CDR3 DNA sequence: TGTGCCAGCAGCCAAGGAGGGTCCTACGAGCAGTACTTC. Its translation is CASSQGGSYEQYF. The variable domain in full, completed from reference TRBV5-5 and TRBJ2-7, reads DAGVTQSPTHLIKTRGQQVTLRCSPISGHKSVSWYQQVLGQGPQFIFQYYEKEERGRGNFPDRFSARQFPNYSSELNVNALLLGDSALYLCASSQGGSYEQYFGPGTRLTVT.

The rearrangement joins TRBV4-3 to TRBJ2-5; 14 nucleotides align to TRBD2. V dropped 2 bases and J dropped 4; count of bases not matched to a gene: 6. CDR1 and CDR2 (germline): LGHNA, YSLEER. The CDR3 sequence is 17 residues long. CDR3 in DNA: TGCGCCAGCAGCCAAAGACTAGCGGGGGGGAGGTTAGAGACCCAGTACTTC. Translating it yields CASSQRLAGGRLETQYF.

The V and J genes are TRBV7-6 and TRBJ2-7; D is perhaps TRBD1 (5 bases). CDR1 SGHVS and CDR2 FNYEAQ come from the germline V gene. V was pared by 5 bases and J by 3 bases, with 17 bases between. This CDR3 region has 15 residues. CDR3 bases: TGTGCCAGCAGCGCTGACGTGGCAGGGTACTACGAGCAGTACTTC. As protein: CASSADVAGYYEQYF.